This T cell receptor (beta chain) was identified during a study of a mutant IDH1 vaccine in newly diagnosed glioma. Overall study: The patients were given eight vaccinations, one each in weeks 1, 3, 5, 7, 11, 15, 19 and 23. The initiation of vaccination occurred 4-6 weeks after radiotherapy alone, or with temozolomide cycles.

Germline loops: CDR1 SGHAT, CDR2 FQNNGV. V gave up 2 bases and J gave up 1 base; unmatched junction bases: 7. The CDR3 has 16 amino acids. The table came from immunoSEQ multiplex PCR; TCRdb's copy has only in-frame clones and leaves some out. Among around 78,000 clones listed, 75% to 85% were seen once. The time point here: week 23, last vaccination. Every single dose of the vaccine, 300 ug of mutant IDH1 20-mer peptide, came with topical imiquimod. This clone was observed once. Its cognate antigen is unknown. This sequence was found in a man aged 25 to 40 with glioma. Some clones in this sample may be carry-over from other donors' samples. The chain carries TRBV11-2 and TRBJ2-5; TRBD2 matches at 7 bases. Sequencing was performed on PBMCs, taken from a glioma patient whose treatment included an IDH1 peptide vaccine. The CDR3 DNA reads as TGTGCCAGCAGCTTATTCAGCGGGGCAGTCCAAGAGACCCAGTACTTC. This sequence encodes CASSLFSGAVQETQYF.